One sample yielded the 11 T cell receptor beta chains listed below, sequenced in a study of cytomegalovirus exposure and HLA in healthy donors. PCR used 60 Vbeta primers and 13 Jbeta primers. Here immunoSEQ multiplex PCR was the method, and the copy in TCRdb shows in-frame clones only, minus some. The sample carries about 80,000 clones, 75% to 85% recorded once. Sequenced sample: PBMCs. The receptors stem from a man aged 50 or older in good health and CMV-seropositive.

On this clone: A junction end diverges from the germline sequence, so it may reflect a read error. J is TRBJ2-6 and V is TRBV9, with D possibly being TRBD1 (5 bases). CDR3 size: 14 residues. Germline CDR1 and CDR2: SGDLS and YYNGEE. The CDR3 region has the DNA TGTGCCAGCTCAGGGTTTTCTGGGGCCAACGGCCTGACTTTC. It is translated as CASSGFSGANGLTF.

The chain employs TRBV5-4 and TRBJ2-3, with TRBD2 as a possible D gene (6 bases). The CDR3 extends over 13 amino acids. V lost 4 bases and J 2 bases, leaving 8 bases between the germline ends. Germline lookup yields CDR1 SGHNT and CDR2 YYREEE (reference sequence). The CDR3 spells CASSRDSTDTQYF. The CDR3 DNA reads as TGTGCCAGCAGCCGGGACTCCACAGATACGCAGTATTTT.

V and J are TRBV27 and TRBJ1-1; the D is unclear. The CDR3 loop spans 14 amino acids. The germline gives CDR1 MNHEY, CDR2 SMNVEV (reference sequence). V shed 2 bases and J shed 8 bases, with 15 bases lying between them. The CDR3 sequence is CASSLTSAGGEAFF. CDR3 DNA: TGTGCCAGCAGTTTAACTTCGGCGGGAGGGGAAGCTTTCTTT.

This clone appeared once. The CDR3 reads CAIRGQGANYGYTF. The CDR3 DNA reads as TGTGCCATAAGGGGACAGGGGGCTAACTATGGCTACACCTTC. The chain employs TRBV10-3 and TRBJ1-2, with 11 bases matching TRBD1. This CDR3 comprises 14 residues. V gave up 9 bases and J gave up 0 bases; unmatched junction bases: 3. Germline V CDR1 and CDR2: ENHRY, SYGVKD.

The rearrangement links TRBV7-6 to TRBJ1-5; D might be TRBD1 (6 bases). This CDR3 spans 14 amino acids. Trimming removed 4 bases at V and 2 bases at J, with 9 bases between. The germline V gene encodes CDR1 SGHVS and CDR2 FNYEAQ. As DNA, the CDR3 is TGTGCCAGCAGCTCCGGACAGCGCAATCAGCCCCAGCATTTT. This gives the protein CASSSGQRNQPQHF. Full variable domain (rest looked up from reference TRBV7-6 and TRBJ1-5): GAGVSQSPRYKVTKRGQDVALRCDPISGHVSLYWYRQALGQGPEFLTYFNYEAQQDKSGLPNDRFSAERPEGSISTLTIQRTEQRDSAMYRCASSSGQRNQPQHFGDGTRLSIL.

The chain couples TRBV19 to TRBJ2-5; TRBD1 matches 8 bases. The CDR3 consists of 12 residues. The trim removed 10 bases at V and 2 bases at J, leaving 3 bases unmatched. In germline, CDR1 is LNHDA, CDR2 SQIVND (reference sequence). CDR3 bases: TGTGCCACAGGGGGCGGGCAAGAGACCCAGTACTTC. Encoded protein: CATGGGQETQYF.

The chain has TRBV27 and TRBJ2-7; tentatively, D is TRBD1 (6 bases). The CDR3 has 13 residues. V was shortened by 5 bases and J by 9 bases, with 17 bases between the two germline ends. Germline V gene data show CDR1 as MNHEY and CDR2 as SMNVEV (reference sequence). The CDR3 reads CASSNTDSPGQYF. As DNA, the CDR3 is TGTGCCAGCAGTAATACGGACAGCCCCGGGCAGTACTTC.

The chain uses TRBV5-8 and TRBJ1-1, with a tentative D call TRBD1 (6 bases). Germline values: CDR1 SGHTS, CDR2 YDEGEE. This CDR3 region has 14 residues. Trimming removed 1 base from V and 4 bases from J, with 11 bases in between. The CDR3 nucleotides read TGTGCCAGCAGCTTGAGGGCAGGGGTCACTGAAGCTTTCTTT. Protein sequence: CASSLRAGVTEAFF.

V gene TRBV15 combines with J gene TRBJ1-4; D is ambiguous. CDR3 length equals 14 residues. V shed 5 bases and J shed 3 bases, with 10 bases lying between them. The germline V gene has CDR1 LNHNV and CDR2 YYDKDF (reference sequence). The CDR3 DNA follows: TGTGCCACCAGCTATAAGCTATCTAATGAAAAACTGTTTTTT. Translated, it gives CATSYKLSNEKLFF.

This clone was found once. This chain joins TRBV25-1 and TRBJ2-2, with 7 bases identical to TRBD2. The CDR3 is 16 amino acids. J gave up 0 bases and V 6 bases, and 7 bases lay outside the gene matches. In germline, CDR1 is MGHDK, CDR2 SYGVNS. This chain's CDR3 is CASRSRTSANTGELFF. The CDR3 nucleotides are TGTGCCAGCAGGTCTCGGACTAGTGCGAACACCGGGGAGCTGTTTTTT.

This chain links TRBV5-5 with TRBJ2-5; D possibly corresponds to TRBD1 (5 bases). This CDR3 region has 14 residues. The germline gives CDR1 SGHKS, CDR2 YYEKEE (reference sequence). The V end was cut by 2 bases, the J end by 1 base, with 9 bases between. CDR3 in DNA: TGTGCCAGCAGCTTCAGGGTTTCCCAAGAGACCCAGTACTTC. It encodes CASSFRVSQETQYF.